Listed below are T cell receptor beta chains from one sample, sequenced in a study of cytomegalovirus exposure and HLA in healthy donors. TCRdb keeps only in-frame clones here, not all; method: immunoSEQ multiplex PCR. The table records around 190,000 clones, about 9% of them present only once. The sample comprised PBMCs. Receptors originate from a woman in her twenties or thirties in good health and CMV-seropositive. The CDR3 runs from the conserved cysteine through the conserved F or W. The order of the fields is CDR3 DNA, CDR3 protein, J gene, D gene, V gene, clone size. D genes are given only for firm matches. Expanded clones are given a class, and other clones once, few, many or no size at all.

CDR3nt: TGTGCCAGCAGCACCGGGACACCCTACGAGCAGTACTTC; CDR3aa: CASSTGTPYEQYF; j_gene: TRBJ2-7; d_gene: .; v_gene: TRBV2; abundance: .
CDR3nt: TGTGCCAGCAGGCGTAACACTGAAGCTTTCTTT; CDR3aa: CASRRNTEAFF; j_gene: TRBJ1-1; d_gene: .; v_gene: TRBV5-5; abundance: few
CDR3nt: TGTGCCAGCAGCCCTCCAACGGGAGGGTTCGAAGAGCAGTACTTC; CDR3aa: CASSPPTGGFEEQYF; j_gene: TRBJ2-7; d_gene: TRBD2; v_gene: TRBV11-1; abundance: few
CDR3nt: TGTGCCAGCAGCTTAGACGTCAGTAAGACCCAGTACTTC; CDR3aa: CASSLDVSKTQYF; j_gene: TRBJ2-5; d_gene: .; v_gene: TRBV7-9; abundance: few
CDR3nt: TGCGCCAGCAGCCCCGGAGGGACAGCAAACTATGGCTACACCTTC; CDR3aa: CASSPGGTANYGYTF; j_gene: TRBJ1-2; d_gene: TRBD1; v_gene: TRBV5-1; abundance: .
CDR3nt: TGTGCCAGCAGCTTAGAGCGGGAGCGGGAGACCCAGTACTTC; CDR3aa: CASSLERERETQYF; j_gene: TRBJ2-5; d_gene: TRBD2; v_gene: TRBV7-9; abundance: .
CDR3nt: TGTGCCACCAGCAGACCTAGCGGATTCCCTTACAATGAGCAGTTCTTC; CDR3aa: CATSRPSGFPYNEQFF; j_gene: TRBJ2-1; d_gene: TRBD2; v_gene: TRBV15; abundance: few
CDR3nt: TGTGCCAGTTCCCGGTCGGACACGAGGGAGACCCAGTACTTC; CDR3aa: CASSRSDTRETQYF; j_gene: TRBJ2-5; d_gene: .; v_gene: TRBV5-4; abundance: few
CDR3nt: TGTGCCAGCGGACTCGGACTTGCTATGAACACTGAAGCTTTCTTT; CDR3aa: CASGLGLAMNTEAFF; j_gene: TRBJ1-1; d_gene: .; v_gene: TRBV6-1; abundance: few
CDR3nt: TGTGCCAGCAGTTTACGGACAGTTGGCAGCACTGAAGCTTTCTTT; CDR3aa: CASSLRTVGSTEAFF; j_gene: TRBJ1-1; d_gene: .; v_gene: TRBV27; abundance: .
CDR3nt: TGTGCCAGCAGATCCACAACGAACAATGAGCAGTTCTTC; CDR3aa: CASRSTTNNEQFF; j_gene: TRBJ2-1; d_gene: .; v_gene: TRBV7-9; abundance: .
CDR3nt: TGTGCCAGCAGCCCTATCGTAGGGGTCGAGCAGTACTTC; CDR3aa: CASSPIVGVEQYF; j_gene: TRBJ2-7; d_gene: .; v_gene: TRBV7-6; abundance: few
CDR3nt: TGTGCTAGTGGTTTGCCTCCGACTAGGTCGAGGGCCAACGTCCTGACTTTC; CDR3aa: CASGLPPTRSRANVLTF; j_gene: TRBJ2-6; d_gene: .; v_gene: TRBV12-5; abundance: .
CDR3nt: TGTGCCAGCAGCTTAAGAGGCGGGGACGGGACGTTCTACGAGCAGTACTTC; CDR3aa: CASSLRGGDGTFYEQYF; j_gene: TRBJ2-7; d_gene: .; v_gene: TRBV7-9; abundance: .
CDR3nt: TGTGCCAGCAGCCGGCGGGGGGCCCTCCTGAACGAGCAGTACTTC; CDR3aa: CASSRRGALLNEQYF; j_gene: TRBJ2-7; d_gene: TRBD2; v_gene: TRBV6-1; abundance: few
CDR3nt: TGCGCCAGCAGCCCTCAAGGGGGGGTCAATCAGCCCCAGCATTTT; CDR3aa: CASSPQGGVNQPQHF; j_gene: TRBJ1-5; d_gene: .; v_gene: TRBV5-1; abundance: few
CDR3nt: TGTGCCAGCAGTGACACTATACACTACACAGATACGCAGTATTTT; CDR3aa: CASSDTIHYTDTQYF; j_gene: TRBJ2-3; d_gene: .; v_gene: TRBV6-4; abundance: .
CDR3nt: TGTGCCAGCAGCTTAGGCGTGAGCTCTGGAAACACCATATATTTT; CDR3aa: CASSLGVSSGNTIYF; j_gene: TRBJ1-3; d_gene: .; v_gene: TRBV7-9; abundance: .
CDR3nt: TGTGCCAGCAGCCCTCATGGACAGGGGGGAGAGACCCAGTACTTC; CDR3aa: CASSPHGQGGETQYF; j_gene: TRBJ2-5; d_gene: TRBD1; v_gene: TRBV6-6; abundance: .
CDR3nt: TGTGCCAGCAGCTTTGCTGGGGTCGGGAACTACGAGCAGTACTTC; CDR3aa: CASSFAGVGNYEQYF; j_gene: TRBJ2-7; d_gene: .; v_gene: TRBV5-4; abundance: few
CDR3nt: TGTGCCAGCAGTTACTCGAAGGGGGCCCACGAGCAGTACTTC; CDR3aa: CASSYSKGAHEQYF; j_gene: TRBJ2-7; d_gene: TRBD1; v_gene: TRBV6-5; abundance: few